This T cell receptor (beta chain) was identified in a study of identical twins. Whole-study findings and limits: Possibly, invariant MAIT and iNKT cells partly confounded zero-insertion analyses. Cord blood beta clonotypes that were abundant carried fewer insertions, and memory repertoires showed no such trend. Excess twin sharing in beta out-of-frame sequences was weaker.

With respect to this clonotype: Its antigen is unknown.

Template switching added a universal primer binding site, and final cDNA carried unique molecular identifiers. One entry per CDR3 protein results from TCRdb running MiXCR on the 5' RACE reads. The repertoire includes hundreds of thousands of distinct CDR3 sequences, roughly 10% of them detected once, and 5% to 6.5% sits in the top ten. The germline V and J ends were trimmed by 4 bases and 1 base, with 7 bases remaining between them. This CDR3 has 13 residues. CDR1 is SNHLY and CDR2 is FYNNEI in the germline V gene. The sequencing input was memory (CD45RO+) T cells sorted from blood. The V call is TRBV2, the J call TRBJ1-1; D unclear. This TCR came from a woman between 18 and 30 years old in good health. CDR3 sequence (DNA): TGTGCCAGCAGTGCGGCCAGGAACACTGAAGCTTTCTTT. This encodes CASSAARNTEAFF.